This T cell receptor beta chain was retrieved from a study of CXCR3-negative and CXCR3-positive naive CD8 T cells. Study in general: TRB reads totalled about 150 million, about 1.5 +/- 0.3 million per library.

General observations from the study: Cryopreservation partially decreased CXCR3 expression, and most assays used fresh PBMCs. Naive CXCR3-positive and CXCR3-negative cells shared similar TRBV-TRBJ usage, unlike memory cells. Naive cells with CXCR3 showed TRB CDR3s that were more hydrophobic than those in CXCR3-negative naive cells.

The germline gives CDR1 SGHVS, CDR2 FNYEAQ. The CDR3 sequence is 17 residues long. Concerning this clonotype: Its antigen is unidentified.

Libraries of TRB cDNA were made by 5' RACE and carried UMIs. Reanalyzing the 5' RACE reads, TCRdb keeps one entry per CDR3 protein, without DNA. The sample's table shows about 110,000 distinct CDR3 sequences. The J gene is TRBJ2-2, the V gene TRBV7-6; TCRdb names TRBD2, which stays unverified in the absence of DNA. The clonotype originates from a human donor in good health. Some clones in this sample may be carry-over from other donors' samples. Input material: naive CXCR3+ CD8+ T cells from blood. As for subset: CD45RO-CCR7+CD27+CD95- naive CD8+ T cells expressing CXCR3 (TNR3+). The CDR3: CASSSSGGPANTGELFF.